These T cell receptor beta chains were read from a single sample in a study of blood T cell repertoires in COVID-19. Assay: immunoSEQ multiplex PCR; the TCRdb copy retains only in-frame clones and omits some. Of 300,000 to 450,000 clones listed, 87% are singletons. The sequenced material came from peripheral blood. Receptors originate from a woman aged 55-69 years with COVID-19, enrolled during active disease. The CDR3 runs from the conserved cysteine through the conserved F or W. Each record gives: V gene, clone size, D gene, J gene, CDR3 DNA, CDR3 protein. A D gene is named only where the DNA matches it firmly. Only some rows state a clone size, as once, few, many or a class for expanded clones.

V: TRBV15
size: -
D: TRBD1
J: TRBJ1-2
DNA: TGTGCCACCAGCAGAGTCCGGACAGGGAGCTATGGCTACACCTTC
CDR3: CATSRVRTGSYGYTF

V: TRBV25-1
size: -
D: -
J: TRBJ1-4
DNA: TGTGCCAGCAGTGAATATGGGACTGCTGAAAAACTGTTTTTT
CDR3: CASSEYGTAEKLFF

V: TRBV3-1/TRBV3-2
size: -
D: TRBD2
J: TRBJ2-1
DNA: TGTGCCAGCAGCCAATCAAGCGGGGAGTACAATGAGCAGTTCTTC
CDR3: CASSQSSGEYNEQFF

V: TRBV2
size: -
D: TRBD2
J: TRBJ2-6
DNA: TGTGCCAGCCACGGGAGGGGGTCGGGGGCCAACGTCCTGACTTTC
CDR3: CASHGRGSGANVLTF

V: TRBV18
size: -
D: -
J: TRBJ1-6
DNA: TGTGCCAGCTCACCATCCCCAGGGCGGGAAAATTCACCCCTCCACTTT
CDR3: CASSPSPGRENSPLHF

V: TRBV19
size: -
D: TRBD1
J: TRBJ2-5
DNA: TGTGCCAGTAGTATCCGGCAGGGGGCTCGGGAGACCCAGTACTTC
CDR3: CASSIRQGARETQYF

V: TRBV5-5
size: -
D: -
J: TRBJ1-2
DNA: TGTGCCAGCAGCTTTCGCGTCGGGGAATCGGCTGGCTACACCTTC
CDR3: CASSFRVGESAGYTF

V: TRBV27
size: -
D: -
J: TRBJ1-1
DNA: TGTGCCAGCAGTTTTGGAGGGAGGAACACTGAAGCTTTCTTT
CDR3: CASSFGGRNTEAFF

V: TRBV5-1
size: -
D: -
J: TRBJ1-2
DNA: TGCGCCAGCAGCTTGGATAGTGGGGGGTTGCGTGGCTACACCTTC
CDR3: CASSLDSGGLRGYTF

V: TRBV7-9
size: -
D: -
J: TRBJ2-5
DNA: TGTGCCGACTACTACCGACAGGCTCAAGAGACCCAGTACTTC
CDR3: CADYYRQAQETQYF

V: TRBV2
size: few
D: TRBD1
J: TRBJ1-5
DNA: TGTGCCAGCCGGGACAGGCAGAATCAGCCCCAGCATTTT
CDR3: CASRDRQNQPQHF

V: TRBV29-1
size: -
D: -
J: TRBJ1-2
DNA: TGCAGCGTGAGCAGGGAATTTTGGGGCTACACCTTC
CDR3: CSVSREFWGYTF

V: TRBV18
size: -
D: -
J: TRBJ1-4
DNA: TGTGCCAGCTCACCTAGGGGGTATGAAAAACTGTTTTTT
CDR3: CASSPRGYEKLFF

V: TRBV5-4
size: -
D: -
J: TRBJ2-1
DNA: TGTGCCAGCACCTTCCACGGGGGGCTGTACAATGAGCAGTTCTTC
CDR3: CASTFHGGLYNEQFF

V: TRBV2
size: -
D: TRBD1
J: TRBJ2-7
DNA: TGTGCCAGCAGTCAGCAGGGACAGGGCTCCCTCGAGCAGTACTTC
CDR3: CASSQQGQGSLEQYF

V: TRBV10-2
size: once
D: -
J: TRBJ1-5
DNA: TGCGCCAGCAGGTTGGGCCCCAATCAGCCCCAGCATTTT
CDR3: CASRLGPNQPQHF

V: TRBV13
size: -
D: TRBD2
J: TRBJ2-7
DNA: TGTGCCAGCAGCTGGCCGGGGGGTGCCTACGAGCAGTACTTC
CDR3: CASSWPGGAYEQYF